The 30 T cell receptor beta chains below were found in one sample sequenced in a study of blood T cell repertoires in COVID-19. Method: immunoSEQ multiplex PCR; TCRdb's copy keeps in-frame clones and lacks some. The table includes approximately 180,000 clones, more than 75% detected once. The source material was peripheral blood. The receptor source for this set is a man between 35 and 55 years old with active or convalescent COVID-19.

Only one count was recorded for this clone. This chain links TRBV30 with TRBJ2-4, with D unclear. CDR1 and CDR2 from the germline V gene are GTSNPN and SVGIG (reference sequence). This CDR3 region has 14 residues. With 3 bases removed from V and 0 bases from J, the gap between germline ends came to 9 bases. This CDR3 is CAWSPEVAKNIQYF. DNA of the CDR3: TGTGCCTGGAGCCCAGAAGTAGCCAAAAACATTCAGTACTTC.

The chain joins TRBV6-1 to TRBJ1-5; 8 bases align to TRBD1. The CDR3 spans 14 residues. Germline lookup yields CDR1 MNHNS and CDR2 SASEGT. Trimming cost V 3 bases and J 7 bases; bases outside gene matches: 5. CDR3 protein: CASSERTGKQPQHF. CDR3 DNA: TGTGCCAGCAGTGAGAGGACAGGGAAGCAGCCCCAGCATTTT.

In this sample, this clone turned up once. The CDR3: CASSSPGVGGYGYTF. The CDR3 nucleotides are TGTGCCAGCAGTTCCCCTGGGGTGGGAGGCTATGGCTACACCTTC. This sequence joins TRBV28 and TRBJ1-2; no reliable D call. Trimming left V 4 bases short and J 4 bases short, with 16 bases between. Per germline, CDR1 MDHEN and CDR2 SYDVKM. The CDR3 has 15 amino acids.

The chain is built from TRBV23-1 and TRBJ2-3; D not certain. TRBV23-1 is treated as an ORF (open reading frame) with a function not yet certain. This CDR3 region has 13 residues. V lost 3 bases and J 1 base, leaving 5 bases between the germline ends. In DNA form, the CDR3 reads TGCGCCAGCAGTCACCAGGGCACAGATACGCAGTATTTT. Translated: CASSHQGTDTQYF.

The chain recombines TRBV7-9 with TRBJ1-1, with D possibly being TRBD1 (5 bases). This CDR3 is 14 amino acids long. Trimming took off 5 bases at V and 1 base at J, with 11 bases between the two ends. Germline lookup yields CDR1 SEHNR and CDR2 FQNEAQ (reference sequence). The CDR3 is CASSLLTGNTEAFF. CDR3 coding DNA: TGTGCCAGCAGCCTCCTTACAGGGAACACTGAAGCTTTCTTT.

The chain uses TRBV7-9 and TRBJ2-7; 9 nucleotides align to TRBD1. The CDR3 contains 15 residues. Germline V gene sequence: CDR1 SEHNR, CDR2 FQNEAQ (reference sequence). J lost 3 bases, V lost 5 bases, and 8 bases had no gene match. The CDR3 sequence is CASSTEDRGDYEQYF. The CDR3, as DNA: TGTGCCAGCAGCACCGAGGACAGGGGAGACTACGAGCAGTACTTC.

The chain combines TRBV19 with TRBJ2-3; 8 bases fit TRBD1. The CDR3 has 14 amino acids. Germline values: CDR1 LNHDA, CDR2 SQIVND (reference sequence). V was clipped by 6 bases and J by 0 bases; unmatched bases: 2. This CDR3 reads CASRGQASTDTQYF. CDR3 in DNA: TGTGCCAGTAGGGGACAGGCTAGCACAGATACGCAGTATTTT. Supplemented by reference TRBV19 and TRBJ2-3, the full variable domain reads DGGITQSPKYLFRKEGQNVTLSCEQNLNHDAMYWYRQDPGQGLRLIYYSQIVNDFQKGDIAEGYSVSREKKESFPLTVTSAQKNPTAFYLCASRGQASTDTQYFGPGTRLTVL.

The V call is TRBV28, the J call TRBJ2-3, with 13 bases matching TRBD2. Germline V gene data show CDR1 as MDHEN and CDR2 as SYDVKM. Trimming cost V 6 bases and J 4 bases; bases outside gene matches: 7. The CDR3 totals 16 residues. The CDR3 nucleotides are TGTGCCAGCAGGAGACTAGCGGGGGGTAGGTCAGATACGCAGTATTTT. Protein: CASRRLAGGRSDTQYF.

The chain joins TRBV3-1 (or the pseudogene TRBV3-2) to TRBJ2-5; possibly TRBD1 for D (5 bases). Germline V gene sequence: CDR1 LGHDT, CDR2 YNNKEL (reference sequence). This CDR3 contains 14 residues. V was cut by 5 bases and J by 5 bases, with 15 bases left in between. The CDR3 DNA sequence: TGTGCCAGCAGCTCTAAGACAGTTCGTGAGACCCAGTACTTC. The encoded protein is CASSSKTVRETQYF.

About this clone itself: Different DNA sequences within this sample yield the same CDR3. The rearrangement joins TRBV5-1 to TRBJ2-7; D might be TRBD1 (5 bases). CDR3 length: 14 residues. Trimming removed 0 bases from V and 3 bases from J, with 10 bases in between. Germline lookup yields CDR1 SGHRS and CDR2 YFSETQ. The CDR3, as DNA: TGCGCCAGCAGCTTGGGGCAGGGCGGCTACGAGCAGTACTTC. Encoded protein: CASSLGQGGYEQYF.

The chain links TRBV30 to TRBJ1-2; D remains ambiguous. The ends were cut back, 0 bases at V and 3 bases at J, with 8 bases in the middle. The germline V gene has CDR1 GTSNPN and CDR2 SVGIG (reference sequence). The CDR3 covers 13 residues. Here the CDR3 DNA reads TGTGCCTGGAGTGTCCGGGTCCACTATGGCTACACCTTC. This codes for CAWSVRVHYGYTF.

The chain is built from TRBV10-3 and TRBJ1-5; no definite D call. Germline assignment: CDR1 ENHRY and CDR2 SYGVKD. The CDR3 sequence is 16 residues long. Trimming stripped 1 base from V and 0 bases from J, with 10 bases between. CDR3 bases: TGTGCCATCAGTGAGTTTAAGGACTATAGCAATCAGCCCCAGCATTTT. It encodes CAISEFKDYSNQPQHF.

There are a few counts of this clone. V gene TRBV3-1 (or the pseudogene TRBV3-2) combines with J gene TRBJ1-3; D gene uncertain. The V gene's germline CDR1 is LGHDT and CDR2 YNNKEL (reference sequence). This CDR3 is built from 14 residues. Trimming stripped 1 base from V and 2 bases from J, with 6 bases between. CDR3 in DNA: TGTGCCAGCAGCCAAGTGTTAGCTGGAAACACCATATATTTT. Translating gives CASSQVLAGNTIYF.

In this sample, this clone turned up once. The J gene is TRBJ1-5, the V gene TRBV19, with D unresolved. Trimming took 7 bases from V and 5 from J, leaving 15 bases between them. Germline V gene data show CDR1 as LNHDA and CDR2 as SQIVND (reference sequence). The CDR3 runs 14 residues. The CDR3: CASMVSHLYQPQHF. The CDR3 DNA follows: TGTGCCAGTATGGTCAGTCATCTTTATCAGCCCCAGCATTTT.

This chain connects TRBV28 to TRBJ2-7, with a weak D call TRBD2 (6 bases). Trimming cost V 3 bases and J 0 bases, with 12 bases left between them. The CDR3 is made up of 15 amino acids. From germline, CDR1 is MDHEN and CDR2 SYDVKM. The CDR3 DNA is TGTGCCAGCAGTTTGGGGTCGGGGGTCTCCTACGAGCAGTACTTC. Translating gives CASSLGSGVSYEQYF.

This chain uses TRBV7-2 with TRBJ2-5; 8 bases line up with TRBD2. The CDR3 length is 15 residues. The V gene's germline CDR1 is SGHTA and CDR2 FQGNSA. V trimming: 2 bases; J trimming: 5 bases; junction bases outside the gene matches: 7. The DNA for the CDR3 is TGTGCCAGCAGCTTAATTTCGGGGGGGGTGGAGACCCAGTACTTC. Translation gives CASSLISGGVETQYF.

V is TRBV9 and J is TRBJ1-1; TRBD1 agrees at 7 bases. CDR3 size: 15 residues. V dropped 4 bases and J dropped 1; count of bases not matched to a gene: 7. In germline, CDR1 is SGDLS, CDR2 YYNGEE. The DNA of the CDR3 is TGTGCCAGCAGCTCACGGACAGGAGAGAACACTGAAGCTTTCTTT. It translates to CASSSRTGENTEAFF. Combining the CDR3 with reference TRBV9 and TRBJ1-1 gives the whole variable domain DSGVTQTPKHLITATGQRVTLRCSPRSGDLSVYWYQQSLDQGLQFLIQYYNGEERAKGNILERFSAQQFPDLHSELNLSSLELGDSALYFCASSSRTGENTEAFFGQGTRLTVV.

The chain has TRBV11-1 and TRBJ2-5, with D perhaps matching TRBD2 (5 bases). CDR1 and CDR2 from the germline V gene are SGHAT and FQDESV (reference sequence). V was shortened by 1 base and J by 5 bases, with 8 bases between the two germline ends. The CDR3 covers 13 residues. This chain's CDR3 is CASSLGGAETQYF. CDR3 nucleotides: TGTGCCAGCAGCTTAGGGGGAGCCGAGACCCAGTACTTC.

This clone was detected once. The rearrangement uses TRBV10-3 and TRBJ1-2, with 9 bases lining up with TRBD1. V was clipped by 3 bases and J by 7 bases; unmatched bases: 9. The germline V gene encodes CDR1 ENHRY and CDR2 SYGVKD. The length of the CDR3 is 15 residues. The CDR3 DNA reads as TGTGCCATCAGTGATACGACAGGGGGATATGGTGGCTACACCTTC. This encodes CAISDTTGGYGGYTF.

The gene calls are TRBV5-4 and TRBJ1-1, with 9 bases matching TRBD1. The V gene's germline CDR1 is SGHNT and CDR2 YYREEE (reference sequence). V trimming: 3 bases; J trimming: 4 bases; junction bases outside the gene matches: 7. The length of the CDR3 is 15 residues. CDR3 region: CASSYGTGSRTEAFF. CDR3 nucleotide sequence: TGTGCCAGCAGCTACGGGACAGGGAGTCGCACTGAAGCTTTCTTT.

The chain recombines TRBV28 with TRBJ2-2; TRBD2 might be the D (6 bases). Germline V gene sequence: CDR1 MDHEN, CDR2 SYDVKM. The CDR3 is made up of 17 amino acids. V was cut by 5 bases and J by 6 bases, with 22 bases left in between. In DNA, the CDR3 is TGTGCCAGCAGTCCAGAATGGTCAGGGAGGATGGCCGGGGAGCTGTTTTTT. Translating gives CASSPEWSGRMAGELFF.

Here the CDR3 reads CAISESTGLAGSYNEQFF. CDR3 coding DNA: TGTGCCATCAGTGAGTCGACGGGACTAGCGGGCTCCTACAATGAGCAGTTCTTC. J is TRBJ2-1 and V is TRBV10-3, with 12 nucleotides matching TRBD2. The CDR3 loop spans 18 amino acids. V lost 0 bases, J lost 0 bases, and 3 bases stayed unmatched. Germline-derived CDR1 and CDR2 are ENHRY and SYGVKD.

The chain carries TRBV27 and TRBJ1-1; TRBD1 might be the D (5 bases). V lost 4 bases and J 4 bases, leaving 16 bases between the germline ends. Germline loops: CDR1 MNHEY, CDR2 SMNVEV (reference sequence). The CDR3 has 15 residues. The CDR3 loop is CASSSTRQGGTEAFF. CDR3 coding DNA: TGTGCCAGCAGTTCGACGCGGCAGGGAGGCACTGAAGCTTTCTTT.

The chain couples TRBV4-3 to TRBJ2-1, with 14 bases aligning to TRBD2. Trimming cost V 0 bases and J 4 bases; bases outside gene matches: 5. Germline CDR1 LGHNA, CDR2 YSLEER. The CDR3 spans 18 residues. The CDR3 loop is CASSQDWTSGGRYNEQFF. The CDR3 bases are TGCGCCAGCAGCCAAGATTGGACTAGCGGGGGGCGGTACAATGAGCAGTTCTTC.

The rearrangement links TRBV19 to TRBJ1-2, with TRBD1 matching 7 bases. CDR3 length: 14 residues. Germline CDR1 reads LNHDA; CDR2 reads SQIVND (reference sequence). The ends lost 7 bases at V and 4 bases at J; junction bases unmatched: 9. The CDR3 DNA is TGTGCCAGTACTCCGGGACAGTATCTCTATGGCTACACCTTC. Residues: CASTPGQYLYGYTF. Looking up the rest from reference TRBV19 and TRBJ1-2 gives the full variable domain: DGGITQSPKYLFRKEGQNVTLSCEQNLNHDAMYWYRQDPGQGLRLIYYSQIVNDFQKGDIAEGYSVSREKKESFPLTVTSAQKNPTAFYLCASTPGQYLYGYTFGSGTRLTVV.

The genes are TRBV25-1 and TRBJ1-4, with a possible D match to TRBD1 (5 bases). The V end lost 7 bases, the J end lost 4 bases, and 10 bases lay between the germline ends. CDR1 and CDR2 (germline): MGHDK, SYGVNS. The CDR3 is 13 residues long. CDR3 nucleotide sequence: TGTGCCAGCATGGGGGGAAATAATGAAAAACTGTTTTTT. This encodes CASMGGNNEKLFF.

CDR3 region: CASSQVLGTGSYEAFF. CDR3 DNA sequence: TGTGCCAGCAGCCAAGTGCTTGGGACAGGGTCTTATGAAGCTTTCTTT. This rearrangement joins TRBV3-1 (or the pseudogene TRBV3-2) to TRBJ1-1; 9 bases align to TRBD1. There are 16 residues in the CDR3. V shed 1 base and J 7 bases; nucleotides not matched to a gene: 10. Germline V gene lookup returns CDR1 LGHDT and CDR2 YNNKEL (reference sequence).

The genes are TRBV11-2 and TRBJ2-5; tentative D call: TRBD2 (6 bases). The germline V gene encodes CDR1 SGHAT and CDR2 FQNNGV. V dropped 4 bases and J dropped 7 bases, with 19 bases sitting between them. The CDR3 covers 15 residues. The CDR3 DNA sequence: TGTGCCAGCAGCTCTAATGGGGGTAGCGGAGGGACCCAGTACTTC. Translation gives CASSSNGGSGGTQYF.

The V and J genes are TRBV20-1 and TRBJ1-4; no clear D. Trimming took 3 bases from V and 8 from J, leaving 7 bases between them. The CDR3 has 11 residues. The germline gives CDR1 DFQATT, CDR2 SNEGSKA (reference sequence). The CDR3 coding sequence is TGCAGTGCTAGGCGACAAGAAAAACTGTTTTTT. Protein product: CSARRQEKLFF.

The chain uses TRBV6-5 and TRBJ1-2; D call uncertain. The CDR3 loop spans 15 amino acids. CDR1 and CDR2 (germline): MNHEY, SVGAGI. V dropped 6 bases and J dropped 4 bases, with 18 bases sitting between them. The DNA for the CDR3 is TGTGCCAGCAGACCGACCGAACAGATAGTCTATGGCTACACCTTC. Translation gives CASRPTEQIVYGYTF.